This is a list of T cell receptor beta chains from one sample in a study of blood T cell repertoires in COVID-19. This table comes from immunoSEQ multiplex PCR, and its TCRdb copy is limited to in-frame clones, with some not included. Of some 54,000 clones in the sample, under 85% were seen once. The sequencing input was peripheral blood. These receptors all come from a man between 65 and 85 years old with active COVID-19. Both conserved end residues are part of each CDR3. Fields, in order: CDR3 DNA, CDR3 protein, clone size, J gene, D gene, V gene. D genes are given only for firm matches. The size field is filled for only some rows; it gives once, few, many or a size class.

TGTGCCAGCAGCCAAGGGGGGCAAGGGGAAAAACTGTTTTTT CASSQGGQGEKLFF - TRBJ1-4 - TRBV3-1/TRBV3-2
TGTGCCAGTAGTACGGGACACCGTTTTTCTGAAGCTTTCTTT CASSTGHRFSEAFF once TRBJ1-1 - TRBV19
TGTGCCAGCTCACCCTCCGGTAGCAATCAGCCCCAGCATTTT CASSPSGSNQPQHF - TRBJ1-5 - TRBV18
TGTGCCAGCAGCGTAGTGGCCTACGGGGGTAACTATGGCTACACCTTC CASSVVAYGGNYGYTF - TRBJ1-2 - TRBV9
TGTGCCAGCAGCTTGACAGGGGCCTACGAGCAGTACTTC CASSLTGAYEQYF - TRBJ2-7 TRBD1 TRBV5-4
TGCGCCAGCAGCCAGTCCACGGGAAGCTCCTACAATGAGCAGTTCTTC CASSQSTGSSYNEQFF - TRBJ2-1 - TRBV4-3
TGTGCCAGCAGTGACCGGACAGGCACAGATACGCAGTATTTT CASSDRTGTDTQYF - TRBJ2-3 - TRBV2
TGTGCCAGCAGTTGGGGGCCCGTCTCCTACGAGCAGTACTTC CASSWGPVSYEQYF - TRBJ2-7 - TRBV28
TGTGCCAGCCATCCCACTGCGGGGATGAACACCGGGGAGCTGTTTTTT CASHPTAGMNTGELFF - TRBJ2-2 - TRBV9
TGTGCCAGTAGTACATGGACAGGGGACACCGGGGAGCTGTTTTTT CASSTWTGDTGELFF - TRBJ2-2 TRBD1 TRBV19
TGTGCCAGCAGCACCGGGACTGTTGGGGGCTACACCTTC CASSTGTVGGYTF - TRBJ1-2 - TRBV6-5
TGTGCCAGCAGACGTACAGGGTTTCCTGAAGCTTTCTTT CASRRTGFPEAFF few TRBJ1-1 - TRBV5-4
TGTGCCAGTAGTATAGGCAGGGGATATAGCAATCAGCCCCAGCATTTT CASSIGRGYSNQPQHF - TRBJ1-5 - TRBV19
TGTGCCAGCTTCGGGACAGGGTTTTTGAATGAGCAGTTCTTC CASFGTGFLNEQFF - TRBJ2-1 TRBD1 TRBV6-5
TGTGCCAGCAGCTCGGCAGGGGATCGAACGGCGGGCTACACCTTC CASSSAGDRTAGYTF - TRBJ1-2 - TRBV6-2/TRBV6-3
TGTGCCAGCAGCCTCCGGGACAGGGTCTCCTACGAGCAGTACTTC CASSLRDRVSYEQYF - TRBJ2-7 TRBD1 TRBV28
TGTGCCAGCAGCGCCCCGACTAGCGGGGACCACGAGCAGTACTTC CASSAPTSGDHEQYF - TRBJ2-7 TRBD2 TRBV7-2
TGTGCCAGCAGAGAGGGGGGGCCCCGCTCCTACGAGCAGTACTTC CASREGGPRSYEQYF - TRBJ2-7 - TRBV7-8
TGTGCCAGCAGCTTTAGTGGGGGCAACGAGCAGTACTTC CASSFSGGNEQYF - TRBJ2-7 - TRBV11-2
TGTGCCAGCAGCTTGGGGGGACAGAATCAGCCCCAGCATTTT CASSLGGQNQPQHF few TRBJ1-5 TRBD1 TRBV5-4
TGTGCCAGCAGCACTAGCGGGGGCACAGATACGCAGTATTTT CASSTSGGTDTQYF - TRBJ2-3 TRBD2 TRBV7-2
TGTGCCAGCAGCCAAACTAAGAACACCGGGGAGCTGTTTTTT CASSQTKNTGELFF once TRBJ2-2 - TRBV4-2
TGTGCCAGCAGCGGACTGACATTCAGCTCTGGAAACACCATATATTTT CASSGLTFSSGNTIYF - TRBJ1-3 - TRBV7-2
TGTGCCAGCAGCTTCGAGTCGTCCTACGAGCAGTACTTC CASSFESSYEQYF - TRBJ2-7 - TRBV7-2
TGTGCCAGCAGCTCGTACCGGGGGGGCTACGAGCAGTACTTC CASSSYRGGYEQYF once TRBJ2-7 TRBD2 TRBV5-6
TGTGCCAGCAGTGAAGGGGTAGCGGGGGGCCAAGAGACCCAGTACTTC CASSEGVAGGQETQYF - TRBJ2-5 TRBD2 TRBV6-1
TGTGCCAGCAGCGACTGGGGGGGCACTGAAGCTTTCTTT CASSDWGGTEAFF - TRBJ1-1 - TRBV6-5